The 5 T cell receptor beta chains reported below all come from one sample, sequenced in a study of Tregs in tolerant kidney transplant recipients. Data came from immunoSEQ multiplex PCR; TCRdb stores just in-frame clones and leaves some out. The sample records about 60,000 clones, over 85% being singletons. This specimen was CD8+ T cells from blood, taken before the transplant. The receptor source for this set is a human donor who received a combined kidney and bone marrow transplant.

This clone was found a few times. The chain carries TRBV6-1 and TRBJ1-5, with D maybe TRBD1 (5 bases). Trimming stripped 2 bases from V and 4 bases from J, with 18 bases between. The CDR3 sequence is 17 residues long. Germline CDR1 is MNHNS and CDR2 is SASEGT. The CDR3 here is CASSELGAGQGNQPQHF. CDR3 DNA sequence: TGTGCCAGCAGTGAACTAGGGGCAGGTCAAGGGAATCAGCCCCAGCATTTT.

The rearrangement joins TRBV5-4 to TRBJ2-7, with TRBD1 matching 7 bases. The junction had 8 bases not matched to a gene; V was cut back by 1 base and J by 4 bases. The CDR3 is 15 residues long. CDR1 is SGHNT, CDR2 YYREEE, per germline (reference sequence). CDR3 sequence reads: CASSLNRGVVYEQYF. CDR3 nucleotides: TGTGCCAGCAGCTTGAACAGGGGTGTTGTGTACGAGCAGTACTTC.

The CDR3 DNA follows: TGTGCCAGCAGCTTAGGTCAGCGGGCGACCCCGGGTACCGGGGAGCTGTTTTTT. Its protein product is CASSLGQRATPGTGELFF. The chain has TRBV7-6 and TRBJ2-2; D is perhaps TRBD2 (6 bases). CDR1 SGHVS and CDR2 FNYEAQ come from the germline V gene. There are 18 residues in the CDR3. The germline V and J ends were trimmed by 1 base and 5 bases, with 20 bases remaining between them.

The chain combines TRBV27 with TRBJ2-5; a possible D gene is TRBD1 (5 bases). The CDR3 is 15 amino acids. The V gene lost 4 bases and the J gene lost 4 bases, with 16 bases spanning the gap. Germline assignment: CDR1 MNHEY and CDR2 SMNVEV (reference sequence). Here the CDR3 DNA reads TGTGCCAGCAGTTGGGGCGGTCTTGCGGTAGAGACCCAGTACTTC. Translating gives CASSWGGLAVETQYF.

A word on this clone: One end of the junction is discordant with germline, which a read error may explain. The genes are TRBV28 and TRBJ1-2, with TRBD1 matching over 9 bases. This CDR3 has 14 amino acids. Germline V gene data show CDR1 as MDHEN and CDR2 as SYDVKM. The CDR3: CASSLRHRGQGYPF. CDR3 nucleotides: TGTGCCAGCAGTTTACGTCACAGGGGGCAAGGCTACCCCTTC.